The 4 T cell receptor beta chains presented below share a single source sample, sequenced in a study of CD8 T cells in ankylosing spondylitis. No cognate antigen is known for these TCRs. TCRdb re-analysed the 5' RACE reads in MiXCR, keeping a single row per CDR3 protein. The sample yields hundreds of thousands of distinct CDR3 sequences, 12% seen once. Study outcomes and limitations: Characteristic, it appeared, of ankylosing spondylitis blood was a TCR beta motif of eight or nine highly homologous variants.

Material: blood, either unsorted or a sorted T cell fraction (not recorded which). The source of these receptors is a male donor with ankylosing spondylitis.

The V call is TRBV5-1, the J call TRBJ2-5; 8 nucleotides agree with TRBD2. Germline CDR1 SGHRS, CDR2 YFSETQ. The CDR3 spans 15 residues. The trim removed 0 bases at V and 1 base at J, leaving 2 bases unmatched. The DNA for the CDR3 is TGCGCCAGCAGCTTGGGGCGGGGGGCCCAAGAGACCCAGTACTTC. Translated, it gives CASSLGRGAQETQYF.

The chain couples TRBV9 to TRBJ1-5; 7 positions agree with TRBD1. The CDR3 consists of 17 residues. Unmatched junction bases numbered 19, after V lost 10 bases and J lost 3 bases. Germline lookup yields CDR1 SGDLS and CDR2 YYNGEE. Here the CDR3 reads CARLQDREPIYNQPQHF. The CDR3 DNA reads as TGTGCCCGCCTGCAAGACAGGGAACCGATCTACAATCAGCCCCAGCATTTT.

This clonotype appeared a few times. The chain joins TRBV20-1 to TRBJ2-5; D perhaps matches TRBD1 (5 bases). The germline gives CDR1 DFQATT, CDR2 SNEGSKA (reference sequence). The CDR3 has 14 residues. The V end was cut by 1 base, the J end by 3 bases, with 12 bases between. In DNA form, the CDR3 reads TGCAGTGCTAGAGTGGCAGGGTGGGAAGAGACCCAGTACTTC. Amino acids: CSARVAGWEETQYF.

This clonotype was detected a few times. This chain connects TRBV9 to TRBJ2-1; TRBD1 matches at 7 bases. The V gene end was trimmed by 0 bases and the J gene end by 7 bases; junction bases not matched to a gene: 7. CDR1 and CDR2 (germline): SGDLS, YYNGEE. The length of the CDR3 is 15 residues. The CDR3 here is CASSVGRQGWNEQFF. The CDR3 bases are TGTGCCAGCAGCGTAGGGCGACAGGGATGGAATGAGCAGTTCTTC.